The 26 T cell receptor beta chains below come from one sample, sequenced in a study of cytomegalovirus exposure and HLA in healthy donors (dated by TCRdb to about 2017). The library was prepared using the immunoSEQ multiplex PCR assay. TCRdb retrieved this table from immuneACCESS and kept in-frame rearrangements only. Not all clones are present; in checked studies, unresolved V genes account for under half, and no reason is known for the remainder. This sample holds about 79,000 clones; more than 85% were observed only once. The top ten clones comprise 3.6% of the sample. Sequencing was performed on PBMCs. All receptors derive from a woman aged 25 to 39 in good health and CMV-seronegative.

The chain is built from TRBV18 and TRBJ2-5; D may be TRBD1 (6 bases). Deletions cut 6 bases from V and 4 bases from J, with 12 bases between. The CDR3 length is 13 residues. From germline, CDR1 is KGHSH and CDR2 LQKENI. The CDR3 DNA follows: TGTGCCAGCTCCACCAGGGGCGGAGAGACCCAGTACTTC. Amino acid sequence: CASSTRGGETQYF.

This clone was seen only once. V is TRBV4-1 and J is TRBJ1-2; a possible D gene is TRBD1 (5 bases). V was clipped by 0 bases and J by 5 bases, with 10 bases between them. The germline gives CDR1 MGHRA, CDR2 YSYEKL. This CDR3 has 14 residues. CDR3 DNA: TGCGCCAGCAGCCAAGATCTGGCAGGGTATGGCTACACCTTC. It is translated as CASSQDLAGYGYTF.

V usage is TRBV5-4 and J usage is TRBJ2-1; 14 bases map to TRBD2. V lost 3 bases to trimming and J lost 4 bases; unmatched junction nucleotides: 3. Germline V gene lookup returns CDR1 SGHNT and CDR2 YYREEE (reference sequence). This CDR3 region has 16 residues. The CDR3 DNA reads TGTGCCAGCAGCTACGGGACTAGCGGGAGTTACAATGAGCAGTTCTTC. Translated: CASSYGTSGSYNEQFF.

The CDR3 bases are TGTGCCAGCAGTCTCTCAGGGGGGAATAATTCACCCCTCCACTTT. It encodes CASSLSGGNNSPLHF. The chain links TRBV28 to TRBJ1-6, with 7 nucleotides matching TRBD1. The junction had 6 bases not matched to a gene; V was cut back by 5 bases and J by 5 bases. Per the germline V gene, CDR1 is MDHEN and CDR2 is SYDVKM. The CDR3 consists of 15 residues.

The rearrangement uses TRBV18 and TRBJ1-5, with 8 nucleotides matching TRBD1. CDR1 and CDR2 (germline): KGHSH, LQKENI. With 0 bases clipped from V and 2 bases from J, the junction kept 6 bases outside the gene matches. The CDR3 has 17 residues. Here the CDR3 reads CASSPPQGAVGNQPQHF. CDR3 DNA sequence: TGTGCCAGCTCACCACCCCAGGGGGCTGTGGGCAATCAGCCCCAGCATTTT.

V usage is TRBV7-9 and J usage is TRBJ2-7; TRBD1 matches at 8 bases. This CDR3 is built from 15 residues. The germline gives CDR1 SEHNR, CDR2 FQNEAQ (reference sequence). V dropped 5 bases and J dropped 5; count of bases not matched to a gene: 11. The CDR3 DNA is TGTGCCAGCAGCCTAATTAGGACAGGGTATAACGAGCAGTACTTC. Protein: CASSLIRTGYNEQYF.

The rearrangement links TRBV4-3 to TRBJ2-3, with 8 positions matching TRBD2. This CDR3 contains 16 residues. Germline-derived CDR1 and CDR2 are LGHNA and YSLEER. V lost 5 bases, J lost 3 bases, and 10 bases stayed unmatched. The CDR3 sequence is CASSVAGPGGTDTQYF. The DNA for the CDR3 is TGCGCCAGCAGCGTAGCGGGGCCAGGAGGAACAGATACGCAGTATTTT.

A single count supports this clone. The chain is built from TRBV2 and TRBJ2-3; D is unclear. V lost 6 bases, J lost 3 bases, and 4 bases lay in between. CDR1 and CDR2 (germline): SNHLY, FYNNEI. CDR3 length equals 11 residues. Here the CDR3 DNA reads TGTGCCAGCAGCCCGACAGATACGCAGTATTTT. The encoded protein is CASSPTDTQYF. Together with reference TRBV2 and TRBJ2-3, the CDR3 gives the full variable domain: EPEVTQTPSHQVTQMGQEVILRCVPISNHLYFYWYRQILGQKVEFLVSFYNNEISEKSEIFDDQFSVERPDGSNFTLKIRSTKLEDSAMYFCASSPTDTQYFGPGTRLTVL.

This chain uses TRBV19 with TRBJ1-2; 9 bases are shared with TRBD1. The V and J ends lost 0 bases and 8 bases, in that order; junction bases with no gene match: 10. CDR1 and CDR2 (germline): LNHDA, SQIVND (reference sequence). There are 16 residues in the CDR3. This chain's CDR3 is CASSIDSNRGLKGYTF. CDR3 nucleotide sequence: TGTGCCAGTAGTATAGATTCGAACAGGGGGCTTAAAGGCTACACCTTC. Supplemented by reference TRBV19 and TRBJ1-2, the full variable domain reads DGGITQSPKYLFRKEGQNVTLSCEQNLNHDAMYWYRQDPGQGLRLIYYSQIVNDFQKGDIAEGYSVSREKKESFPLTVTSAQKNPTAFYLCASSIDSNRGLKGYTFGSGTRLTVV.

The chain uses TRBV6-5 and TRBJ1-1; D gene uncertain. This CDR3 is built from 12 residues. The germline V gene has CDR1 MNHEY and CDR2 SVGAGI. V was cut by 5 bases and J by 4 bases, with 8 bases left in between. The CDR3 sequence: CASSRHPTEAFF. CDR3 nucleotides: TGTGCCAGCAGTAGACATCCCACTGAAGCTTTCTTT.

This rearrangement joins TRBV27 to TRBJ2-1, with D possibly TRBD1 on 5 matching bases. From germline, CDR1 is MNHEY and CDR2 SMNVEV (reference sequence). The CDR3 runs 15 residues. V was pared by 2 bases and J by 7 bases, with 15 bases between. The CDR3 bases are TGTGCCAGCAGTTTAGCGGCAGGGAAAAATAATGAGCAGTTCTTC. This sequence encodes CASSLAAGKNNEQFF.

V is TRBV5-1 and J is TRBJ2-2, with D possibly matching TRBD1 (5 bases). Trimming shortened V by 2 bases and J by 0 bases, and 14 bases separated the two germline ends. From germline, CDR1 is SGHRS and CDR2 YFSETQ. The CDR3 extends over 17 amino acids. The CDR3 nucleotides are TGCGCCAGCAGCTTTAGGCGGCAGGGCCCGAACACCGGGGAGCTGTTTTTT. It translates to CASSFRRQGPNTGELFF.

The chain couples TRBV7-9 to TRBJ1-1, with 8 bases identical to TRBD1. V lost 1 base, J lost 1 base, and 2 bases stayed unmatched. The CDR3 is 15 amino acids. CDR1 is SEHNR, CDR2 FQNEAQ, per germline (reference sequence). The CDR3 coding sequence is TGTGCCAGCAGCTTAGTAGGGACAGGGAACACTGAAGCTTTCTTT. Residues: CASSLVGTGNTEAFF.

The rearrangement joins TRBV5-1 to TRBJ2-5, with a weak D call TRBD2 (6 bases). The CDR3 contains 12 residues. Germline CDR1 and CDR2: SGHRS and YFSETQ. V was clipped by 3 bases and J by 13 bases, with 16 bases between them. The CDR3 sequence: CASSSREYLWYF. The CDR3 nucleotides are TGCGCCAGCAGCTCCCGGGAGTATCTGTGGTACTTC.

This chain links TRBV5-4 with TRBJ1-2; D not resolved. V lost 1 base and J 0 bases, leaving 7 bases between the germline ends. The CDR3 runs to 14 residues. Germline assignment: CDR1 SGHNT and CDR2 YYREEE (reference sequence). The CDR3 sequence is CASSLQLANYGYTF. In DNA form, the CDR3 reads TGTGCCAGCAGCTTGCAGCTAGCTAACTATGGCTACACCTTC.

This chain uses TRBV29-1 with TRBJ2-3; TRBD2 matches 9 bases. V shed 4 bases and J 0 bases; nucleotides not matched to a gene: 8. The CDR3 runs 16 residues. Germline loops: CDR1 SQVTM, CDR2 ANQGSEA. The CDR3 is CSVGGASGTSTDTQYF. The CDR3 DNA sequence: TGCAGCGTTGGGGGAGCTAGCGGGACTAGCACAGATACGCAGTATTTT.

This clone is classed as medium-sized. V and J are TRBV6-1 and TRBJ2-3; the match to TRBD2 covers 12 bases. The CDR3 length is 15 residues. Germline CDR1 MNHNS, CDR2 SASEGT. The V and J ends lost 4 bases and 1 base, in that order; junction bases with no gene match: 0. This chain's CDR3 is CASSGLAGGTDTQYF. As DNA, the CDR3 is TGTGCCAGCAGTGGACTAGCGGGAGGCACAGATACGCAGTATTTT.

The CDR3 sequence is CASSMPQGADSNQPQHF. CDR3 coding DNA: TGTGCCAGTAGTATGCCGCAGGGGGCCGATAGCAATCAGCCCCAGCATTTT. The J gene is TRBJ1-5, the V gene TRBV19; 8 bases agree with TRBD1. V was pared by 3 bases and J by 0 bases, with 7 bases of the junction left unmatched. This CDR3 region has 17 residues. CDR1 is LNHDA and CDR2 is SQIVND in the germline V gene (reference sequence).

The chain uses TRBV5-6 and TRBJ1-2; D gene unclear. V dropped 5 bases and J dropped 7 bases, with 12 bases sitting between them. The V gene's germline CDR1 is SGHDT and CDR2 YYEEEE. The CDR3 covers 12 residues. CDR3 region: CASRPGVGGYTF. DNA of the CDR3: TGTGCCAGCAGGCCCGGAGTAGGTGGCTACACCTTC.

The chain carries TRBV4-1 and TRBJ1-5; maybe TRBD1 (5 bases). The CDR3 covers 17 residues. Germline CDR1 is MGHRA and CDR2 is YSYEKL. The V end was cut by 0 bases, the J end by 6 bases, with 18 bases between. The CDR3 DNA follows: TGCGCCAGCAGCCAAGAACGTGGGCAGGGAAGGAGTCAGCCCCAGCATTTT. Translated: CASSQERGQGRSQPQHF.

J is TRBJ2-1 and V is TRBV9; 8 positions agree with TRBD2. Trimming at V came to 6 bases and at J to 8 bases, leaving 10 bases not matched to a gene. Germline assignment: CDR1 SGDLS and CDR2 YYNGEE. The CDR3 loop spans 14 amino acids. The CDR3 sequence: CASNPRGGFDEQFF. DNA for the CDR3: TGTGCCAGCAACCCGCGCGGGGGGTTCGATGAGCAGTTCTTC. The whole variable domain, filled in from reference TRBV9 and TRBJ2-1, reads DSGVTQTPKHLITATGQRVTLRCSPRSGDLSVYWYQQSLDQGLQFLIQYYNGEERAKGNILERFSAQQFPDLHSELNLSSLELGDSALYFCASNPRGGFDEQFFGPGTRLTVL.

The chain employs TRBV19 and TRBJ2-7; D possibly corresponds to TRBD2 (6 bases). Trimming left V 4 bases short and J 0 bases short, with 13 bases between. Looked up from germline, CDR1 is LNHDA and CDR2 is SQIVND (reference sequence). The CDR3 is 15 residues long. CDR3 sequence: CASSREGTGSYEQYF. CDR3 nucleotides: TGTGCCAGTAGTAGAGAAGGGACTGGCTCCTACGAGCAGTACTTC.

Here the CDR3 reads CASSRSGLNEQFF. As DNA, the CDR3 is TGTGCCAGCAGTCGCTCCGGTCTCAATGAGCAGTTCTTC. The gene calls are TRBV6-5 and TRBJ2-1; D uncertain. V was clipped by 5 bases and J by 6 bases, with 11 bases between them. The CDR3 sequence is 13 residues long. CDR1 is MNHEY and CDR2 is SVGAGI in the germline V gene.

The genes are TRBV7-2 and TRBJ2-3; D may be TRBD2 (7 bases). Germline CDR1 reads SGHTA; CDR2 reads FQGNSA. This CDR3 comprises 15 residues. V was trimmed by 5 bases and J by 5 bases, leaving 17 bases between them. The CDR3 sequence: CASSPGGGGGDTQYF. CDR3 sequence (DNA): TGTGCCAGCAGCCCCGGAGGGGGGGGCGGAGATACGCAGTATTTT.

Of note for this clone: Other DNA sequences from this sample encode an identical CDR3 as well. This chain joins TRBV27 and TRBJ2-5, with D perhaps matching TRBD2 (5 bases). Germline V gene sequence: CDR1 MNHEY, CDR2 SMNVEV (reference sequence). The CDR3 covers 13 residues. Trimming pared 2 bases from V and 5 bases from J, leaving 9 bases between. The CDR3 loop reads CASSLTRGETQYF. The CDR3 DNA follows: TGTGCCAGCAGTTTAACCCGCGGGGAGACCCAGTACTTC.

This clone has only a few counts. The V gene is TRBV14, the J gene TRBJ1-2; D unclear. Trimming removed 6 bases from V and 2 bases from J, with 13 bases in between. CDR1 and CDR2 (germline): SGHDN, FVKESK. This CDR3 comprises 14 residues. DNA of the CDR3: TGTGCCAGCAGTATTGGGCAGCAAAACTATGGCTACACCTTC. Translated, it gives CASSIGQQNYGYTF.